This T cell receptor (beta chain) comes out of a study of T cells expressing NK-cell markers. TCRdb reanalyzed the 5' RACE reads and collapses them to one entry per CDR3 protein, without DNA. The repertoire table contains 150,000 or so distinct CDR3 sequences. Germline assignment: CDR1 SEHNR and CDR2 FQNEAQ (reference sequence). The CDR3 has 14 amino acids. V is TRBV7-9 and J is TRBJ2-1; lacking DNA, the TRBD2 call made by TCRdb goes unchecked. What was sequenced was blood T cells: a sorted CD56 or NKG2C T cell subset, CD4+ or CD8+ T cells, or bulk PBMC T cells (not recorded which). The sequence derives from a woman between 45 and 65 years old in good health. The CDR3 spells CASLGGTNDNEQFF.